The sequence of this T cell receptor (beta chain) was determined in a study of cytomegalovirus exposure and HLA in healthy donors. Study as a whole: Of all 400 or so donors who were genotyped, 80% to 85% belonged to the Caucasian-associated ancestry cluster. Study-wide findings and caveats: Serostatus for CMV was the only available immune exposure information. A later analysis found TCR association rates differed by HLA locus, highest for DRB1 and lowest for HLA-C. The study carried out a later analysis of TCR beta sequences. It associated approximately 17,000 of them with specific HLA alleles at a false discovery rate of 0.05.

In germline, CDR1 is MNHEY, CDR2 SVGAGI. CDR3 length equals 16 residues. J lost 10 bases, V lost 2 bases, and 7 bases had no gene match. In the PCR, 60 Vbeta and 13 Jbeta primers were used. The data were produced by immunoSEQ multiplex PCR, yet TCRdb's version contains in-frame clones alone and is incomplete. The sample contains over 200,000 clones, roughly four fifths of which appear only once. On this clone itself: Its antigen is currently unknown.

This TCR was recovered from a woman in her thirties or forties in good health and CMV-seronegative. Sample: PBMCs. The gene calls are TRBV6-5 and TRBJ2-1, with 14 positions matching TRBD2. The DNA for the CDR3 is TGTGCCAGCAGTTACATAAAGACTAGCGGGGGGGCCGAGCAGTTCTTC. Translation: CASSYIKTSGGAEQFF.